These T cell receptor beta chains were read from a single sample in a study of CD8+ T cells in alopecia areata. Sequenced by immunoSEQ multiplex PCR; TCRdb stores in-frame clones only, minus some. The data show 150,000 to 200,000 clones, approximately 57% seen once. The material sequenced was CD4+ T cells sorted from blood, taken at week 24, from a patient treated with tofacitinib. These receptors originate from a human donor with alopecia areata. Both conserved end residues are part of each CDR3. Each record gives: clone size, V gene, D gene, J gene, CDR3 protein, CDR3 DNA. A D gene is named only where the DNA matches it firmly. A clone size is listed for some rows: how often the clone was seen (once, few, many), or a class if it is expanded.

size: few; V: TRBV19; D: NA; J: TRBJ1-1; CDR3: CASSIVSNTEAFF; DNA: TGTGCCAGTAGTATAGTGTCCAACACTGAAGCTTTCTTT
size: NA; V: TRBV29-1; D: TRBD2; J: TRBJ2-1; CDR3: CSVRSGGYDLEQFF; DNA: TGCAGCGTTAGGAGCGGGGGGTATGATTTGGAGCAGTTCTTC
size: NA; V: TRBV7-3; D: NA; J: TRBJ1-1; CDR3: CASSLSPRNTEAFF; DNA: TGTGCCAGCAGCTTAAGCCCGAGGAACACTGAAGCTTTCTTT
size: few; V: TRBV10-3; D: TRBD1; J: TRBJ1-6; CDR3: CAISQGQDNSPLHF; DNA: TGTGCCATCAGCCAAGGACAGGATAATTCACCCCTCCACTTT
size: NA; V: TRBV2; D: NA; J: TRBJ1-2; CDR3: CASSPNGGFYGYTF; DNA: TGTGCCAGCAGTCCCAACGGGGGGTTCTATGGCTACACCTTC
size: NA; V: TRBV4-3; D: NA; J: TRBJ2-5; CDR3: CASSQDGRETQYF; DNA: TGCGCCAGCAGCCAAGATGGGCGGGAGACCCAGTACTTC
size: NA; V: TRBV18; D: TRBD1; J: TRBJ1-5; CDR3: CASSSDRGEQPQHF; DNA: TGTGCCAGCTCATCAGACAGGGGTGAGCAGCCCCAGCATTTT
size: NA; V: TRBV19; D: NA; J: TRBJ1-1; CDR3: CASSTQYRGKNTEAFF; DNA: TGTGCCAGTAGTACCCAATATAGGGGGAAGAACACTGAAGCTTTCTTT
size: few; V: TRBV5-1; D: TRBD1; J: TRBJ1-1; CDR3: CASSIQGARNTEAFF; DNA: TGCGCCAGCAGCATACAGGGGGCGCGAAACACTGAAGCTTTCTTT
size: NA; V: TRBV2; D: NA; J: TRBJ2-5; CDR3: CASMGGGMQETQYF; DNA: TGTGCCAGCATGGGTGGAGGGATGCAAGAGACCCAGTACTTC
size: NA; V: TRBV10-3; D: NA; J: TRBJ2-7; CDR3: CASSYYGGEQYF; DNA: TGTGCCAGCTCGTACTATGGGGGCGAGCAGTACTTC
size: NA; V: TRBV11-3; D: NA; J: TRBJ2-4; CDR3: CASSLGFGGSNIQYF; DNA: TGTGCCAGCAGCTTAGGATTCGGGGGTTCGAACATTCAGTACTTC
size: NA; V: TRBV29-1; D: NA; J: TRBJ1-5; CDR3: CSVGRDSNQPQHF; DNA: TGCAGCGTGGGCAGAGACAGCAATCAGCCCCAGCATTTT
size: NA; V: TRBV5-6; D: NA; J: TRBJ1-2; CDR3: CASSLAGGLNYGYTF; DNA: TGTGCCAGCAGCTTGGCAGGAGGGCTGAACTATGGCTACACCTTC
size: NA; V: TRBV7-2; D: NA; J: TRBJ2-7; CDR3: CASSSGGAGGIYEQYF; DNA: TGTGCCAGCAGCTCCGGCGGGGCAGGGGGAATCTACGAGCAGTACTTC
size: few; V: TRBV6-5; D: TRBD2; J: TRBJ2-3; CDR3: CASSFSGLAGADTQYF; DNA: TGTGCCAGCAGTTTCTCCGGACTAGCGGGGGCAGATACGCAGTATTTT
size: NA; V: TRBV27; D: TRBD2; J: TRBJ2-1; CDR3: CASSSGTSINEQFF; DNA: TGTGCCAGCAGTTCCGGGACTAGCATCAATGAGCAGTTCTTC
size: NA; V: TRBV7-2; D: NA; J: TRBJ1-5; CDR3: CASSFRGGQPQHF; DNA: TGTGCCAGCAGCTTTCGAGGGGGTCAGCCCCAGCATTTT
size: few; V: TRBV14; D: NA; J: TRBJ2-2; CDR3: CASSRHRVGGQKTGELFF; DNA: TGTGCCAGCAGCAGACACAGGGTTGGGGGTCAGAAAACCGGGGAGCTGTTTTTT
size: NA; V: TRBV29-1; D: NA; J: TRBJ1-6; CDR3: CSAMTGTIGNSPLHF; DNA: TGCAGCGCTATGACAGGAACAATCGGGAATTCACCCCTCCACTTT
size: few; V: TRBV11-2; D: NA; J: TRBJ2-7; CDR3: CASSPIGGTETYEQYF; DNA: TGTGCCAGCAGCCCGATAGGAGGGACAGAGACCTACGAGCAGTACTTC
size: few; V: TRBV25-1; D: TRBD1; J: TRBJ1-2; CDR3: CASLQTGTGGYTF; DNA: TGTGCCAGCCTACAGACAGGGACGGGTGGCTACACCTTC
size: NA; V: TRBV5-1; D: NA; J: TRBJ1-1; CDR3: CASSPSPTLNTEAFF; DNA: TGCGCCAGCAGCCCGTCACCGACACTGAACACTGAAGCTTTCTTT
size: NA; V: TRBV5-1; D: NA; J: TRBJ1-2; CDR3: CASSFGDRGYTF; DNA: TGCGCCAGCAGCTTTGGAGATCGTGGCTACACCTTC
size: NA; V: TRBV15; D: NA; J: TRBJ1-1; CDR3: CATSRAPRQSDTEAFF; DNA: TGTGCCACCAGCAGAGCACCCCGACAGTCGGACACTGAAGCTTTCTTT
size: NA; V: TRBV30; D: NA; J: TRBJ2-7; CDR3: CAWTGIGSEQYF; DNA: TGTGCCTGGACCGGAATAGGGAGTGAGCAGTACTTC
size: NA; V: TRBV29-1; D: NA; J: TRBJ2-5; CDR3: CSVEEAGTKTPQYF; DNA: TGCAGCGTTGAAGAGGCCGGTACCAAGACCCCCCAGTACTTC
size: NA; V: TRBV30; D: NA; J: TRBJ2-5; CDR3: CAWAREGRTQYF; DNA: TGTGCCTGGGCTCGAGAGGGGAGGACCCAGTACTTC
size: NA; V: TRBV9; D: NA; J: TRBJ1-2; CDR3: CASHPGRGPGYTF; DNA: TGTGCCAGCCACCCGGGCAGGGGTCCAGGCTACACCTTC
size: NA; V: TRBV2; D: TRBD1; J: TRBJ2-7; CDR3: CASSVRDSLYF; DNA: TGTGCCAGCAGTGTACGGGACAGTCTATACTTC
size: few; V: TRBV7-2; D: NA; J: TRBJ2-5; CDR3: CASSPGLQTPQETQYF; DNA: TGTGCCAGCAGCCCGGGACTCCAAACCCCCCAAGAGACCCAGTACTTC
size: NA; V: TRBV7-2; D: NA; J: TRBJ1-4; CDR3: CASSLNRVEKLFF; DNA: TGTGCCAGCAGCTTAAACAGAGTGGAAAAACTGTTTTTT
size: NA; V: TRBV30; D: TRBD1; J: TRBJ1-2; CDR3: CAWRRDRDGYTF; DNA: TGTGCCTGGAGAAGGGACAGGGACGGCTACACCTTC